This T cell receptor beta chain was recorded in a study of cytomegalovirus exposure and HLA in healthy donors. Study details: The approximately 130 validation repertoires matched the approximately 670 first-cohort repertoires in platform, a later analysis reported.

Produced via immunoSEQ multiplex PCR; TCRdb's table is partial and in-frame only. The data hold 95,000 to 120,000 clones, with under 97% observed a single time. The source material was PBMCs. This receptor was taken from a woman between 18 and 30 years old in good health and CMV-seronegative.

DNA for the CDR3: TGTGCCAGCTCGTCCGGTCTAGAAAGGGGAGGTGTCTATGGCTACACCTTC. Protein product: CASSSGLERGGVYGYTF. This chain connects TRBV18 to TRBJ1-2, with D perhaps TRBD1 (5 bases). In germline, CDR1 is KGHSH, CDR2 LQKENI. The CDR3 is 17 residues long. V was pared by 6 bases and J by 4 bases, with 24 bases between.